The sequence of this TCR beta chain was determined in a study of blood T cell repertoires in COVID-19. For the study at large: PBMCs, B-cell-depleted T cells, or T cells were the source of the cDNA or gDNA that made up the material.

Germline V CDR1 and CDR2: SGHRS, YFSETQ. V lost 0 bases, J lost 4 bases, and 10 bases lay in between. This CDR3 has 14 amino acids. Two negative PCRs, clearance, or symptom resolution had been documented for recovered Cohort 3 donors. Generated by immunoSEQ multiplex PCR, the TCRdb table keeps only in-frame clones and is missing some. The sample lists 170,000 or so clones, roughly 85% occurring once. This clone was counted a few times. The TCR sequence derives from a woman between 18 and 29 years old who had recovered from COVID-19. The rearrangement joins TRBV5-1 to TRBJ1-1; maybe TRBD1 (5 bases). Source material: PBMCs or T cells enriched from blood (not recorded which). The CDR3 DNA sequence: TGCGCCAGCAGCTTGGGCAGGGCGGTCACTGAAGCTTTCTTT. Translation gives CASSLGRAVTEAFF.